The rows below give T cell receptor beta chains drawn from one sample of a study of blood T cell repertoires in COVID-19. Method: immunoSEQ multiplex PCR; TCRdb's copy keeps in-frame clones and lacks some. Of 180,000 or so clones listed, about 80% were seen once; the top ten hold approximately 14%. The specimen sequenced was PBMCs or T cells enriched from blood (not recorded which). The origin of the receptors is a man aged 55 to 70 who had been exposed to COVID-19. CDR3s include the opening cysteine and the closing phenylalanine or tryptophan. A D gene is named only where the DNA matches it firmly. Not every row has a clone size; where given, it reads once, few, many or a size class.

V: TRBV7-9
size: .
length: 16
J: TRBJ2-1
D: TRBD2
CDR3: CASSLTTSGSGNEQFF
DNA: TGTGCCAGCAGCTTAACCACTAGCGGGAGCGGAAATGAGCAGTTCTTC

V: TRBV6-5
size: .
length: 15
J: TRBJ1-6
D: TRBD1
CDR3: CASSQPGQGNSPLHF
DNA: TGTGCCAGCAGTCAACCGGGACAGGGTAATTCACCCCTCCACTTT

V: TRBV6-5
size: .
length: 16
J: TRBJ1-2
D: .
CDR3: CASSYFRALSNYGYTF
DNA: TGTGCCAGCAGTTATTTCAGGGCCCTCAGTAACTATGGCTACACCTTC

V: TRBV24-1
size: .
length: 14
J: TRBJ1-5
D: .
CDR3: CATSEGFQGQPQHF
DNA: TGTGCCACCAGTGAGGGGTTTCAGGGCCAGCCCCAGCATTTT

V: TRBV7-8
size: .
length: 13
J: TRBJ2-7
D: .
CDR3: CASRPGVTHEQYF
DNA: TGTGCCAGCAGACCAGGGGTAACCCACGAGCAGTACTTC

V: TRBV11-2
size: .
length: 18
J: TRBJ1-4
D: .
CDR3: CASSLVLEFGTTNEKLFF
DNA: TGTGCCAGCAGCTTAGTTTTGGAGTTTGGGACTACTAATGAAAAACTGTTTTTT

V: TRBV5-4
size: .
length: 14
J: TRBJ1-5
D: TRBD1
CDR3: CASSLAGGGQPQHF
DNA: TGTGCCAGCAGCTTGGCAGGGGGAGGTCAGCCCCAGCATTTT

V: TRBV5-6
size: many
length: 14
J: TRBJ2-4
D: .
CDR3: CASSLPGKVGIQYF
DNA: TGTGCCAGCAGCTTGCCAGGGAAGGTGGGCATTCAGTACTTC

V: TRBV29-1
size: .
length: 16
J: TRBJ1-2
D: TRBD1
CDR3: CSVEAPQGGLGYGYTF
DNA: TGCAGCGTTGAAGCACCACAGGGGGGGTTGGGCTATGGCTACACCTTC

V: TRBV12-3/TRBV12-4
size: .
length: 13
J: TRBJ1-4
D: TRBD1
CDR3: CASSFNRGAKLFF
DNA: TGTGCCAGCAGTTTTAACAGGGGTGCTAAACTGTTTTTT

V: TRBV4-3
size: .
length: 14
J: TRBJ2-7
D: TRBD2
CDR3: CASSQIAGPYEQYF
DNA: TGCGCCAGCAGCCAAATAGCGGGCCCCTACGAGCAGTACTTC

V: TRBV19
size: .
length: 14
J: TRBJ2-1
D: .
CDR3: CASSINRVSDEQFF
DNA: TGTGCCAGTAGTATTAACAGGGTTTCCGATGAGCAGTTCTTC

V: TRBV5-1
size: .
length: 14
J: TRBJ2-3
D: TRBD2
CDR3: CASSWGTSRDTQYF
DNA: TGCGCCAGCAGCTGGGGGACTAGTCGTGATACGCAGTATTTT

V: TRBV28
size: .
length: 15
J: TRBJ2-1
D: .
CDR3: CASRPIPPRGNEQFF
DNA: TGTGCCAGCAGACCAATCCCCCCGCGGGGCAATGAGCAGTTCTTC

V: TRBV6-5
size: .
length: 14
J: TRBJ2-1
D: TRBD2
CDR3: CASTTSGIYNEQFF
DNA: TGTGCCAGCACCACTAGCGGTATCTACAATGAGCAGTTCTTC

V: TRBV11-2
size: .
length: 12
J: TRBJ1-6
D: .
CDR3: CASSTLNSPLHF
DNA: TGTGCCAGCAGCACACTAAATTCACCCCTCCACTTT

V: TRBV7-2
size: few
length: 14
J: TRBJ1-2
D: TRBD1
CDR3: CASSLSTGGYGYTF
DNA: TGTGCCAGCAGCTTATCAACAGGGGGCTATGGCTACACCTTC

V: TRBV11-2
size: .
length: 15
J: TRBJ2-2
D: TRBD2
CDR3: CASTLSGRRTGELFF
DNA: TGTGCCAGCACCCTTAGCGGGAGACGGACCGGGGAGCTGTTTTTT

V: TRBV3-1/TRBV3-2
size: few
length: 15
J: TRBJ1-5
D: .
CDR3: CASSQQGLSNQPQHF
DNA: TGTGCCAGCAGCCAACAGGGTTTAAGCAATCAGCCCCAGCATTTT

V: TRBV19
size: .
length: 15
J: TRBJ1-2
D: .
CDR3: CASSIDPRGNYGYTF
DNA: TGTGCCAGTAGTATAGATCCAAGGGGCAACTATGGCTACACCTTC

V: TRBV30
size: .
length: 12
J: TRBJ1-2
D: .
CDR3: CAWSAPPSGYTF
DNA: TGTGCCTGGAGTGCCCCACCGAGCGGCTACACCTTC

V: TRBV2
size: once
length: 14
J: TRBJ1-1
D: TRBD1
CDR3: CASRGDRLNTEAFF
DNA: TGTGCCAGCAGGGGGGACAGGTTGAACACTGAAGCTTTCTTT

V: TRBV20-1
size: .
length: 11
J: TRBJ1-1
D: .
CDR3: CSATHSTEAFF
DNA: TGCAGTGCTACACACAGCACTGAAGCTTTCTTT

V: TRBV19
size: once
length: 17
J: TRBJ2-2
D: TRBD2
CDR3: CASNREDSGRGPGELFF
DNA: TGTGCCAGTAATAGGGAGGATAGCGGGAGAGGTCCCGGGGAGCTGTTTTTT

V: TRBV6-2/TRBV6-3
size: .
length: 17
J: TRBJ2-3
D: .
CDR3: CASSQLQGVAVTDTQYF
DNA: TGTGCCAGCAGTCAACTCCAGGGGGTAGCGGTCACAGATACGCAGTATTTT

V: TRBV7-8
size: many
length: 14
J: TRBJ2-7
D: TRBD2
CDR3: CASSFSDTAGEQYF
DNA: TGTGCCAGCAGCTTTTCCGACACAGCGGGAGAGCAGTACTTC

V: TRBV11-3
size: once
length: 14
J: TRBJ2-2
D: TRBD1
CDR3: CASSARTGTGELFF
DNA: TGTGCCAGCAGCGCCCGGACAGGGACCGGGGAGCTGTTTTTT

V: TRBV5-1
size: .
length: 14
J: TRBJ1-4
D: .
CDR3: CASSFEGVREKLFF
DNA: TGCGCCAGCAGCTTTGAGGGGGTACGGGAAAAACTGTTTTTT

V: TRBV7-2
size: .
length: 16
J: TRBJ2-1
D: TRBD2
CDR3: CASSPGPSGPYNEQFF
DNA: TGTGCCAGCAGCCCCGGGCCTAGCGGTCCCTACAATGAGCAGTTCTTC

V: TRBV10-1
size: few
length: 15
J: TRBJ2-7
D: TRBD2
CDR3: CASSESSGSSYEQYF
DNA: TGCGCCAGCAGTGAGTCTAGCGGGAGCTCCTACGAGCAGTACTTC